This TCR beta chain stems from a study of blood T cell repertoires in COVID-19. Background on the study: COVID-19 samples collected from the United States, Italy and Spain covered acute and convalescent phases. PBMCs, B-cell-depleted T cells, or T cells were the source of the cDNA or gDNA that made up the material.

V shed 2 bases and J 2 bases; nucleotides not matched to a gene: 4. Germline assignment: CDR1 LNHNV and CDR2 YYDKDF (reference sequence). The CDR3 totals 15 residues. Original analysis: The authors estimated nucleated cell counts from reference gene primer amplification. Sequencing used immunoSEQ multiplex PCR; TCRdb keeps in-frame clones, though not all of them. The V and J calls and clone size come from that table; D and trimming were worked out from the DNA. This table has 80,000 or so clones, roughly 78% appearing once. This clone occurred a few times. The sequencing input was peripheral blood. This receptor was taken from a woman between 65 and 79 years old with acute or convalescent COVID-19. The genes are TRBV15 and TRBJ1-2; 8 positions agree with TRBD1. CDR3 DNA sequence: TGTGCCACCAGCAGACCCGACAGGGGAAACTATGGCTACACCTTC. It encodes CATSRPDRGNYGYTF.